Below, 30 T cell receptor beta chains from the same sample are listed, as sequenced in a study of control samples from healthy donors and cancer patients. The protocol was immunoSEQ multiplex PCR, while the TCRdb copy is restricted to in-frame clones and leaves out a portion. The sample includes around 45,000 clones, 70% of them seen just once. The sequencing sample was made of formalin-fixed, paraffin-embedded tissue. The origin of the receptors is a male donor with melanoma.

This clone was seen a few times. The chain uses TRBV5-1 and TRBJ2-3; 7 bases agree with TRBD2. V gave up 2 bases and J gave up 2 bases; unmatched junction bases: 5. Germline CDR1 SGHRS, CDR2 YFSETQ. The length of the CDR3 is 15 residues. The CDR3 sequence: CASSFPAGVTDTQYF. The CDR3 nucleotides read TGCGCCAGCAGCTTTCCCGCGGGAGTCACAGATACGCAGTATTTT. The whole variable domain, filled in from reference TRBV5-1 and TRBJ2-3, reads KAGVTQTPRYLIKTRGQQVTLSCSPISGHRSVSWYQQTPGQGLQFLFEYFSETQRNKGNFPGRFSGRQFSNSRSEMNVSTLELGDSALYLCASSFPAGVTDTQYFGPGTRLTVL.

V and J are TRBV5-8 and TRBJ2-3; TRBD2 matches 7 bases. The CDR3 has 15 residues. With V trimmed by 3 bases and J by 1 base, 5 bases remained unmatched. Looked up from germline, CDR1 is SGHTS and CDR2 is YDEGEE. CDR3 amino acids: CASSYLAGGTDTQYF. DNA of the CDR3: TGTGCCAGCAGCTACTTAGCGGGCGGCACAGATACGCAGTATTTT.

This clone was observed once. The chain couples TRBV19 to TRBJ1-2; no clear D gene. This CDR3 contains 13 residues. V was pared by 4 bases and J by 8 bases, with 14 bases between. CDR1 is LNHDA and CDR2 is SQIVND in the germline V gene (reference sequence). CDR3 sequence: CASSTAVRTGYTF. CDR3 sequence (DNA): TGTGCCAGTAGTACCGCGGTCCGGACGGGCTACACCTTC.

In its sample, this clone ranks as medium-sized (0.01 to 0.1%). In the same sample, other DNA sequences code for this CDR3. V gene TRBV4-2 combines with J gene TRBJ2-7; D tentatively reads TRBD1 or TRBD2 (5 bases each). Germline assignment: CDR1 LGHNA and CDR2 YNFKEQ. Trimming took off 3 bases at V and 2 bases at J, with 5 bases between the two ends. The CDR3 length is 12 residues. The CDR3 DNA sequence: TGTGCCAGCAGCCAGGGGGCCTACGAGCAGTACTTC. Its translation is CASSQGAYEQYF.

This rearrangement joins TRBV18 to TRBJ2-5; 7 nucleotides agree with TRBD2. V dropped 6 bases and J dropped 4; count of bases not matched to a gene: 11. Germline CDR1 KGHSH, CDR2 LQKENI. CDR3 length equals 15 residues. The CDR3 region is CASSPREAGGETQYF. The CDR3 DNA sequence: TGTGCCAGCTCGCCTCGGGAGGCAGGAGGAGAGACCCAGTACTTC.

The J gene is TRBJ2-7, the V gene TRBV19; no reliable D call. The V gene's germline CDR1 is LNHDA and CDR2 SQIVND (reference sequence). CDR3 length: 13 amino acids. V lost 4 bases, J lost 0 bases, and 7 bases lay in between. The CDR3 sequence is CASSTGSSYEQYF. The CDR3 DNA sequence: TGTGCCAGTAGTACAGGAAGCTCCTACGAGCAGTACTTC.

The chain combines TRBV5-1 with TRBJ1-1; possible D gene TRBD1, 5 bases. This CDR3 is built from 15 residues. The germline CDR1 and CDR2 sequences are SGHRS and YFSETQ. V shed 3 bases and J shed 2 bases, with 14 bases lying between them. The CDR3 loop is CASSSLGVGNTEAFF. The CDR3 DNA reads as TGCGCCAGCAGCTCGTTAGGGGTTGGAAACACTGAAGCTTTCTTT.

Only a few counts were recorded for this clone. The V gene is TRBV7-3, the J gene TRBJ1-6; D perhaps matches TRBD1 (6 bases). CDR3 size: 16 residues. The V gene lost 2 bases and the J gene lost 5 bases, with 13 bases spanning the gap. Per the germline V gene, CDR1 is SGHTA and CDR2 is FQGTGA. The CDR3, as DNA: TGTGCCAGCAGCTTACAGTCGGGACACAATAATTCACCCCTCCACTTT. The encoded protein is CASSLQSGHNNSPLHF.

The chain is built from TRBV7-8 and TRBJ1-5, with 9 bases identical to TRBD1. Trimming took 3 bases from V and 3 from J; bases not matched to a gene: 9. Per germline, CDR1 SGHVS and CDR2 FQNEAQ. The CDR3 length is 17 residues. The CDR3, as DNA: TGTGCCAGCAGCTTGTTCCGGGACAGGGAGGACAATCAGCCCCAGCATTTT. It codes for CASSLFRDREDNQPQHF.

This chain links TRBV29-1 with TRBJ2-5; D call uncertain. The CDR3 is 11 residues long. Trimming removed 6 bases at V and 4 bases at J, with 9 bases between. CDR1 and CDR2 from the germline V gene are SQVTM and ANQGSEA. The CDR3: CSVVNRETQYF. The DNA of the CDR3 is TGCAGCGTGGTAAACCGAGAGACCCAGTACTTC.

The chain has TRBV7-2 and TRBJ1-6; the D gene is possibly TRBD1 (6 bases). This CDR3 spans 18 amino acids. Trimming left V 3 bases short and J 0 bases short, with 15 bases between. CDR1 is SGHTA and CDR2 is FQGNSA in the germline V gene. The CDR3 spells CASSLTVGASSYNSPLHF. As DNA, the CDR3 is TGTGCCAGCAGCTTGACAGTGGGGGCGAGCTCCTATAATTCACCCCTCCACTTT.

In DNA, the CDR3 is TGCAGCGTTGAAACACCAGGGACAGATACGCAGTATTTT. Translation gives CSVETPGTDTQYF. This sequence joins TRBV29-1 and TRBJ2-3, with a tentative D call TRBD1 (5 bases). CDR1 is SQVTM, CDR2 ANQGSEA, per germline. V was pared by 2 bases and J by 3 bases, with 9 bases between. This CDR3 has 13 amino acids.

This chain uses TRBV29-1 with TRBJ2-7; 7 bases agree with TRBD2. V gave up 4 bases and J gave up 7 bases; unmatched junction bases: 10. CDR3 size: 13 residues. Germline loops: CDR1 SQVTM, CDR2 ANQGSEA. Here the CDR3 reads CSVVTAGAREQYF. The CDR3 DNA follows: TGCAGCGTTGTCACTGCGGGAGCTAGAGAGCAGTACTTC.

The gene calls are TRBV28 and TRBJ2-7; 7 positions agree with TRBD1. Germline CDR1 and CDR2: MDHEN and SYDVKM. Trimming took 6 bases from V and 2 from J; bases not matched to a gene: 7. The CDR3 is 14 amino acids. This CDR3 is CASRRGQDTYEQYF. The CDR3, as DNA: TGTGCCAGCAGAAGAGGACAGGACACCTACGAGCAGTACTTC.

This clone has more than one count but fewer than ten. The DNA for the CDR3 is TGTGCCAGCAGGGCCGCCGGGGATCATTCACCCCTCCACTTT. Translation gives CASRAAGDHSPLHF. The chain combines TRBV2 with TRBJ1-6; D is ambiguous. Trimming pared 6 bases from V and 8 bases from J, leaving 14 bases between. Germline V gene data show CDR1 as SNHLY and CDR2 as FYNNEI. This CDR3 is 14 amino acids long. The variable domain in full, completed from reference TRBV2 and TRBJ1-6, reads EPEVTQTPSHQVTQMGQEVILRCVPISNHLYFYWYRQILGQKVEFLVSFYNNEISEKSEIFDDQFSVERPDGSNFTLKIRSTKLEDSAMYFCASRAAGDHSPLHFGNGTRLTVT.

The chain employs TRBV18 and TRBJ2-5; D not resolved. This CDR3 is 12 amino acids long. CDR1 and CDR2 (germline): KGHSH, LQKENI. With 2 bases removed from V and 2 bases from J, the gap between germline ends came to 3 bases. Here the CDR3 DNA reads TGTGCCAGCTCACCAAAACAAGAGACCCAGTACTTC. Translating gives CASSPKQETQYF.

The chain is built from TRBV7-9 and TRBJ1-1; D gene ambiguous. The V and J ends lost 5 bases and 4 bases respectively, with 17 bases between them. Germline V gene lookup returns CDR1 SEHNR and CDR2 FQNEAQ (reference sequence). This CDR3 spans 15 amino acids. CDR3 coding DNA: TGTGCCAGCAGCGCTCCCTTTGCCTATGGCACTGAAGCTTTCTTT. Translated, it gives CASSAPFAYGTEAFF.

CDR3 region: CASSPNLPQREKGDTQYF. The DNA for the CDR3 is TGTGCCAGCAGCCCGAACCTGCCGCAGCGGGAGAAGGGAGATACGCAGTATTTT. The V call is TRBV7-8, the J call TRBJ2-3; 8 bases match TRBD2. The V segment lost 5 bases and the J segment 5 bases; nucleotides outside the gene matches: 18. There are 18 residues in the CDR3. Germline-derived CDR1 and CDR2 are SGHVS and FQNEAQ. Based on the CDR3 plus reference TRBV7-8 and TRBJ2-3, the full variable domain is GAGVSQSPRYKVAKRGQDVALRCDPISGHVSLFWYQQALGQGPEFLTYFQNEAQLDKSGLPSDRFFAERPEGSVSTLKIQRTQQEDSAVYLCASSPNLPQREKGDTQYFGPGTRLTVL.

The rearrangement uses TRBV2 and TRBJ2-7; D is uncertain. The CDR3 contains 13 residues. V was clipped by 1 base and J by 4 bases, with 8 bases between them. CDR1 is SNHLY, CDR2 FYNNEI, per germline. This CDR3 reads CASSEGRMYEQYF. DNA of the CDR3: TGTGCCAGCAGTGAAGGACGGATGTACGAGCAGTACTTC.

This rearrangement joins TRBV14 to TRBJ2-7; weak D call: TRBD1 (6 bases). Looked up from germline, CDR1 is SGHDN and CDR2 is FVKESK. CDR3 length equals 13 residues. The V end was cut by 6 bases, the J end by 6 bases, with 15 bases between. The DNA of the CDR3 is TGTGCCAGCAGACATAACAGGGACCTCGAGCAGTACTTC. Encoded protein: CASRHNRDLEQYF. The whole variable domain, filled in from reference TRBV14 and TRBJ2-7, reads EAGVTQFPSHSVIEKGQTVTLRCDPISGHDNLYWYRRVMGKEIKFLLHFVKESKQDESGMPNNRFLAERTGGTYSTLKVQPAELEDSGVYFCASRHNRDLEQYFGPGTRLTVT.

The chain is built from TRBV24-1 and TRBJ2-3; TRBD1 matches at 8 bases. The CDR3 has 16 amino acids. The ends lost 0 bases at V and 5 bases at J; junction bases unmatched: 6. Germline values: CDR1 KGHDR, CDR2 SFDVKD. The DNA of the CDR3 is TGTGCCACCAGTGATTTGCTCCCAGGGGGCATAGATACGCAGTATTTT. This sequence encodes CATSDLLPGGIDTQYF.

The V gene is TRBV5-1, the J gene TRBJ2-2, with D uncertain. Germline V gives CDR1 SGHRS, CDR2 YFSETQ. The CDR3 runs 15 residues. V lost 5 bases to trimming and J lost 0 bases, with 11 bases between them. The CDR3 protein is CASSEWQPNTGELFF. The CDR3 DNA reads TGCGCCAGCAGTGAATGGCAGCCGAACACCGGGGAGCTGTTTTTT.

Details on this clone: Its ends do not fully match the called genes, so a read error is possible. This sample includes further DNA sequences coding for the same CDR3. The V and J genes are TRBV4-1 and TRBJ2-3; 12 nucleotides match TRBD2. The CDR3 contains 17 residues. Per the germline V gene, CDR1 is MGHRA and CDR2 is YSYEKL. CDR3 residues: CASSQSLAGGTIDTQYF. The CDR3 nucleotides read TGCGCCAGCAGCCAATCCCTAGCGGGAGGGACTATAGATACGCAATATTTT.

The chain is built from TRBV6-5 and TRBJ1-6, with 9 bases aligning to TRBD1. The CDR3 totals 15 residues. The J segment lost 6 bases and the V segment lost 6 bases, leaving 6 bases of the junction unmatched. Germline assignment: CDR1 MNHEY and CDR2 SVGAGI. CDR3 DNA: TGTGCCAGCAGGGGACTGACAGGGGGTAATTCACCCCTCCACTTT. Its protein product is CASRGLTGGNSPLHF.

This sequence joins TRBV11-3 and TRBJ2-3; a possible D gene is TRBD2 (5 bases). CDR3 length equals 15 residues. CDR1 is SGHNT, CDR2 YENEEA, per germline. V was clipped by 1 base and J by 0 bases, with 8 bases between them. The CDR3 region is CASSLAGSSTDTQYF. CDR3 bases: TGTGCCAGCAGCTTAGCGGGGTCTAGCACAGATACGCAGTATTTT.

This chain connects TRBV12-3 or TRBV12-4 to TRBJ1-1; 8 bases are a match to TRBD1. After removal of 6 bases from V and 7 bases from J, the junction contained 4 bases not matched to a gene. This CDR3 has 12 residues. Written as DNA, the CDR3 is TGTGCCAGCAGCCTTGGACAGGGTGAAGCTTTCTTT. Its translation is CASSLGQGEAFF.

This clone is medium-sized. The V gene is TRBV7-9, the J gene TRBJ2-7; 8 nucleotides agree with TRBD2. CDR1 and CDR2 (germline): SEHNR, FQNEAQ (reference sequence). The CDR3 sequence is 16 residues long. The V segment lost 6 bases and the J segment 0 bases; nucleotides outside the gene matches: 10. The CDR3, as DNA: TGTGCCAGCAGTCCGCCACTAGCGGCCTACTCCTACGAGCAGTACTTC. It specifies CASSPPLAAYSYEQYF.

V usage is TRBV3-1 (or the pseudogene TRBV3-2) and J usage is TRBJ2-7; D remains unclear. V lost 2 bases, J lost 2 bases, and 10 bases lay in between. Germline CDR1 reads LGHDT; CDR2 reads YNNKEL (reference sequence). The CDR3 is 14 amino acids. The CDR3 protein is CASSQSDGPYEQYF. Written as DNA, the CDR3 is TGTGCCAGCAGCCAATCCGACGGACCCTACGAGCAGTACTTC.

The gene calls are TRBV7-9 and TRBJ2-3; a possible D gene is TRBD2 (5 bases). Germline CDR1 SEHNR, CDR2 FQNEAQ (reference sequence). The CDR3 covers 16 residues. The V end lost 2 bases, the J end lost 4 bases, and 16 bases lay between the germline ends. As DNA, the CDR3 is TGTGCCAGCAGCTTAATGGTAGCGCGGAGAGCAGATACGCAGTATTTT. Its translation: CASSLMVARRADTQYF.

The chain employs TRBV4-1 and TRBJ2-3; 15 bases line up with TRBD2. The CDR3 length is 21 residues. Per the germline V gene, CDR1 is MGHRA and CDR2 is YSYEKL. Trimming cost V 0 bases and J 2 bases; bases outside gene matches: 12. DNA for the CDR3: TGCGCCAGCAGCCAAGATAGGGGATACGGACTAGCGGGAGGGTCCACAGATACGCAGTATTTT. Encoded protein: CASSQDRGYGLAGGSTDTQYF.